The 2 T cell receptor beta chains presented below share a single source sample, sequenced in a study of CD8+ T cells in alopecia areata. RNA was extracted and reverse transcribed into cDNA as the sequencing template. Using immunoSEQ multiplex PCR, the repertoire was profiled, and TCRdb retains in-frame clones only, with some absent. The sample shows around 140,000 clones, 58% of them seen only once. Sequences were derived from CD4+ T cells sorted from blood, sampled at week 0. The source is a human donor with alopecia areata.

V gene TRBV27 combines with J gene TRBJ2-6; tentative D call: TRBD2 (5 bases). Germline V CDR1 and CDR2: MNHEY, SMNVEV (reference sequence). This CDR3 is built from 16 residues. V shed 7 bases and J shed 0 bases, with 13 bases lying between them. CDR3 bases: TGTGCCAGCAAACCAGGACTCGGCTCTGGGGCCAACGTCCTGACTTTC. The encoded protein is CASKPGLGSGANVLTF.

The chain links TRBV5-6 to TRBJ1-1, with 7 bases aligning to TRBD1. The V gene's germline CDR1 is SGHDT and CDR2 YYEEEE. This CDR3 is 14 amino acids long. The ends lost 2 bases at V and 1 base at J; junction bases unmatched: 2. The CDR3 protein is CASSFGTENTEAFF. The CDR3 region has the DNA TGTGCCAGCAGCTTCGGGACAGAGAACACTGAAGCTTTCTTT.